Described below is a single TCR beta chain sequence and its context. This entry belongs to a study of technical replicates of blood from several donors. Measured with immunoSEQ multiplex PCR; TCRdb has only the in-frame clones, and not every one. The sample yields around 100,000 clones, roughly 94% seen once. Germline V gene sequence: CDR1 SEHNR, CDR2 FQNEAQ (reference sequence). The CDR3 contains 14 residues. V was pared by 3 bases and J by 4 bases, with 3 bases of the junction left unmatched. Sequencing used T cells isolated from PBMCs. This chain connects TRBV7-9 to TRBJ1-2; 9 nucleotides align to TRBD1. The source of this sequence is a human donor in good health. The DNA of the CDR3 is TGTGCCAGCAGCTTCGGGGGACAGGGCTATGGCTACACCTTC. Protein: CASSFGGQGYGYTF.